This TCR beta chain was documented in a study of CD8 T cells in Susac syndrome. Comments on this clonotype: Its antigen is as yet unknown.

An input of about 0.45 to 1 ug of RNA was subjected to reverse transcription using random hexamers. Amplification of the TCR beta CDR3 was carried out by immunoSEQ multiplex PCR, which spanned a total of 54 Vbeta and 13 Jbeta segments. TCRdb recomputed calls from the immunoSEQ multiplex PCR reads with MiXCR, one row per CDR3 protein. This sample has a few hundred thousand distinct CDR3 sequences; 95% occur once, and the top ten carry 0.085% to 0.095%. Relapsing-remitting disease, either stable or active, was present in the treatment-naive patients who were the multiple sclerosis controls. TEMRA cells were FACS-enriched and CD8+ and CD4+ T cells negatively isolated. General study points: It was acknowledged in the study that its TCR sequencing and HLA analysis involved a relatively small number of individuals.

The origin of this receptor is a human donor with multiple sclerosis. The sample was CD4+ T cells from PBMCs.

The CDR3 protein is CSVGGLAGGRNNEQFF. In DNA, the CDR3 is TGCAGCGTTGGGGGACTAGCGGGAGGGAGGAACAATGAGCAGTTCTTC. The chain carries TRBV29-1 and TRBJ2-1; 16 nucleotides match TRBD2. The CDR3 is 16 residues long. Germline CDR1 SQVTM, CDR2 ANQGSEA. J gave up 5 bases and V 4 bases, and 5 bases lay outside the gene matches.